These 15 T cell receptor beta chains share one sample of origin, sequenced in a study of blood T cell repertoires in COVID-19. The assay was immunoSEQ multiplex PCR, and TCRdb's table has in-frame clones only and misses some. The repertoire includes 55,000 to 65,000 clones, 75% to 95% of them detected once, and roughly 2.4% sits in the top ten. The specimen sequenced was peripheral blood. These receptors all stem from a man aged 55 to 70 with acute or convalescent COVID-19.

The chain joins TRBV30 to TRBJ1-6, with 10 bases fitting TRBD1. The CDR3 consists of 15 residues. CDR1 and CDR2 (germline): GTSNPN, SVGIG (reference sequence). The junction had 4 bases not matched to a gene; V was cut back by 2 bases and J by 6 bases. The CDR3, as DNA: TGTGCCTGGAGTCCCCGGACAGGGGGTAATTCACCCCTCCACTTT. Protein product: CAWSPRTGGNSPLHF.

CDR3 sequence (DNA): TGTGCCAGCAGTTACGAGGGGGAGAGCTCCTACGAGCAGTACTTC. This encodes CASSYEGESSYEQYF. The chain carries TRBV6-5 and TRBJ2-7, with D maybe TRBD1 (6 bases). The V end was cut by 2 bases, the J end by 0 bases, with 11 bases between. CDR3 length equals 15 residues. The V gene's germline CDR1 is MNHEY and CDR2 SVGAGI.

The chain joins TRBV3-1 (or the pseudogene TRBV3-2) to TRBJ2-5; 15 bases match TRBD2. Trimming at V came to 0 bases and at J to 5 bases, leaving 7 bases not matched to a gene. Germline V gene lookup returns CDR1 LGHDT and CDR2 YNNKEL (reference sequence). The CDR3 has 18 amino acids. The DNA for the CDR3 is TGTGCCAGCAGCCAAGATATAGTGGGACTAGCGGGAGGTGAGACCCAGTACTTC. Translation: CASSQDIVGLAGGETQYF.

This chain joins TRBV7-2 and TRBJ1-2; tentative D call: TRBD1 (5 bases). CDR1 is SGHTA and CDR2 is FQGNSA in the germline V gene. CDR3 length equals 15 residues. V gave up 4 bases and J gave up 3 bases, with 15 bases separating them. CDR3 loop: CASSSGGGGDYGYTF. CDR3 sequence (DNA): TGTGCCAGCAGCTCCGGCGGCGGGGGAGACTATGGCTACACCTTC.

This clone has just one count. The V gene is TRBV15, the J gene TRBJ2-3, with 12 positions matching TRBD2. The germline gives CDR1 LNHNV, CDR2 YYDKDF (reference sequence). The CDR3 runs 17 residues. J was trimmed by 2 bases and V by 4 bases; bases with no gene match: 7. The CDR3 reads CATSTTTSGSPTDTQYF. CDR3 DNA: TGTGCCACCAGCACTACGACTAGCGGGAGTCCCACAGATACGCAGTATTTT.

The rearrangement uses TRBV30 and TRBJ2-5; D gene ambiguous. Germline CDR1 reads GTSNPN; CDR2 reads SVGIG (reference sequence). Trimming removed 3 bases from V and 5 bases from J, with 13 bases in between. The CDR3 covers 13 residues. The CDR3 protein is CAWSVSSGETQYF. The CDR3 coding sequence is TGTGCCTGGAGCGTCAGTTCTGGTGAGACCCAGTACTTC.

V gene TRBV6-2 or TRBV6-3 combines with J gene TRBJ2-7, with a possible D match to TRBD2 (7 bases). This CDR3 comprises 15 residues. The ends were cut back, 6 bases at V and 4 bases at J, with 19 bases in the middle. The V gene's germline CDR1 is MNHEY and CDR2 SVGEGT. CDR3 nucleotides: TGTGCCAGCAGCCCCCCAGGGGCGGGAGATTACGAGCAGTACTTC. Translated, it gives CASSPPGAGDYEQYF.

The gene calls are TRBV7-3 and TRBJ1-6, with D hard to call. This CDR3 region has 15 residues. The germline V gene encodes CDR1 SGHTA and CDR2 FQGTGA. V was cut by 5 bases and J by 7 bases, with 15 bases left in between. CDR3 protein: CASSPSGFSNSPLHF. The CDR3 nucleotides are TGTGCCAGCAGCCCCTCCGGCTTTAGCAATTCACCCCTCCACTTT.

CDR3 DNA: TGTGCCAGCAGCTTAGTACAGGGCCTTAGCACAGATACGCAGTATTTT. Protein: CASSLVQGLSTDTQYF. The chain combines TRBV7-9 with TRBJ2-3, with D maybe TRBD1 (6 bases). Trimming shortened V by 1 base and J by 0 bases, and 11 bases separated the two germline ends. Germline V CDR1 and CDR2: SEHNR, FQNEAQ (reference sequence). The CDR3 totals 16 residues.

The rearrangement joins TRBV29-1 to TRBJ2-1; 12 nucleotides line up with TRBD1. Germline values: CDR1 SQVTM, CDR2 ANQGSEA. Losses at the gene ends were 7 bases for V and 10 bases for J; bases not matched to a gene: 11. This CDR3 contains 14 residues. CDR3 sequence: CSGTGTGGQNEQFF. CDR3 in DNA: TGCAGCGGTACCGGGACAGGGGGCCAAAACGAGCAGTTCTTC.

The V call is TRBV24-1, the J call TRBJ1-5; no clear D gene. Germline values: CDR1 KGHDR, CDR2 SFDVKD. This CDR3 region has 14 residues. V was trimmed by 3 bases and J by 7 bases, leaving 12 bases between them. CDR3 coding DNA: TGTGCCACCAGTGATAAGTCAGGAAGACAGCCCCAGCATTTT. Encoded protein: CATSDKSGRQPQHF.

The CDR3 DNA sequence: TGCGCCAGCAGCCATACAGGGGATCTCGCTGGAAACACCATATATTTT. Translation gives CASSHTGDLAGNTIYF. The chain carries TRBV4-3 and TRBJ1-3; 7 bases line up with TRBD1. CDR3 length: 16 amino acids. The V segment lost 3 bases and the J segment 2 bases; nucleotides outside the gene matches: 7. Germline lookup yields CDR1 LGHNA and CDR2 YSLEER.

V is TRBV7-9 and J is TRBJ1-2, with 11 bases matching TRBD1. Germline V lookup: CDR1 SEHNR, CDR2 FQNEAQ (reference sequence). The CDR3 is made up of 18 amino acids. V lost 4 bases to trimming and J lost 0 bases; unmatched junction nucleotides: 10. The chain's CDR3 is CASSSYFGQGATNYGYTF. For the CDR3, the DNA is TGTGCCAGCAGCTCATACTTCGGACAGGGGGCCACTAACTATGGCTACACCTTC.

V gene TRBV27 combines with J gene TRBJ2-3, with D unresolved. V lost 3 bases, J lost 3 bases, and 10 bases lay in between. From germline, CDR1 is MNHEY and CDR2 SMNVEV (reference sequence). CDR3 length: 14 residues. The CDR3 reads CASSFSVSTDTQYF. The CDR3 DNA reads TGTGCCAGCAGTTTTTCAGTGTCGACAGATACGCAGTATTTT.

The chain has TRBV30 and TRBJ2-5, with D maybe TRBD2 (5 bases). This CDR3 comprises 14 residues. Trimming stripped 1 base from V and 1 base from J, with 10 bases between. Germline assignment: CDR1 GTSNPN and CDR2 SVGIG (reference sequence). In DNA, the CDR3 is TGTGCCTGGAGTGGAGGGTTGCTCCAAGAGACCCAGTACTTC. This translates into CAWSGGLLQETQYF.